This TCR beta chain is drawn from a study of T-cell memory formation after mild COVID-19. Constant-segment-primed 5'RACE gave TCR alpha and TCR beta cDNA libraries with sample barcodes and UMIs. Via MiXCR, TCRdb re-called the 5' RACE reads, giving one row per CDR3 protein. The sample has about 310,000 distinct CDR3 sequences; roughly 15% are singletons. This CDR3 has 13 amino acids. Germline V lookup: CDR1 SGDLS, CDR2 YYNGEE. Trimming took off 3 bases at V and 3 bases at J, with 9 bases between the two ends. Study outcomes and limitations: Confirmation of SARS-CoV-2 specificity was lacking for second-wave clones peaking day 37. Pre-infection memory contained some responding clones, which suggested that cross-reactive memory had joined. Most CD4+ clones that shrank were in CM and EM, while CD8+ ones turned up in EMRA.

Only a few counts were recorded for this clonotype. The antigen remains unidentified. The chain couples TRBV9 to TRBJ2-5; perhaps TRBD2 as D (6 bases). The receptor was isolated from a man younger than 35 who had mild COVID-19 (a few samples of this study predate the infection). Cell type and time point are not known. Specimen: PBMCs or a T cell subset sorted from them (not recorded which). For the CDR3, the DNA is TGTGCCAGCAGCGACGGGACTGAAGAGACCCAGTACTTC. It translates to CASSDGTEETQYF.